This T cell receptor (beta chain) originates from a study of blood T cell repertoires in COVID-19. Study overall: There were acute and convalescent COVID-19 samples, and they came from the United States, Italy and Spain. In each case, the material was cDNA or gDNA derived from T cells, B-cell-depleted T cells, or PBMCs.

The length of the CDR3 is 14 residues. Looked up from germline, CDR1 is LNHNV and CDR2 is YYDKDF (reference sequence). Between the trimmed V and J ends, which lost 5 bases and 0 bases, there was a span of 11 bases. In the authors' workflow: Reference gene primer amplification in the assay estimated nucleated cell counts. Generated by immunoSEQ multiplex PCR, the TCRdb table keeps only in-frame clones and is missing some. V and J calls and clone size come straight from that table; D and trimming were deduced from the DNA. The sample has some 90,000 clones, around 82% seen once. Sequenced sample: peripheral blood. This clonotype originated in a man between 65 and 85 years old with active or convalescent COVID-19. The chain has TRBV15 and TRBJ2-7; a possible D gene is TRBD2 (5 bases). The CDR3 sequence is CATSRGLSSYEQYF. DNA for the CDR3: TGTGCCACCAGCCGGGGTCTTAGCTCCTACGAGCAGTACTTC.